Below, one TCR beta chain is given with its context. This record belongs to a study of T cells expressing NK-cell markers. The wider study: The TCR beta repertoires originated in sorted CD3+CD56+NKG2C+, CD3+CD56+NKG2C- and CD3+CD56-NKG2C+ T cells.

TCRdb re-called the 5' RACE reads and catalogs CDR3 proteins one per entry, DNA excluded. This table holds about half a million distinct CDR3 sequences. This TCR came from a woman in her forties or fifties in good health. Sequenced input: blood T cells: a sorted CD56 or NKG2C T cell subset, CD4+ or CD8+ T cells, or bulk PBMC T cells (not recorded which).

The CDR3 here is CASSERHRNQPQHF. This chain joins TRBV25-1 and TRBJ1-5. Germline CDR1 reads MGHDK; CDR2 reads SYGVNS. CDR3 length equals 14 residues.